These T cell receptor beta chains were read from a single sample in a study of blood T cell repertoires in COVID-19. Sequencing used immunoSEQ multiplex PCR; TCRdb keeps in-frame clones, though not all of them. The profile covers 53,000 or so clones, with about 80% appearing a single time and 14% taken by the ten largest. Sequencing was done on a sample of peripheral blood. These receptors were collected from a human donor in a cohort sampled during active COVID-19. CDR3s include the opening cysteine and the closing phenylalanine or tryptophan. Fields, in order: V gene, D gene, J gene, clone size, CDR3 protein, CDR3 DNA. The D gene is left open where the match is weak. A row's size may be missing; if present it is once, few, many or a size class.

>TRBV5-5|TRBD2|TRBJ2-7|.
CASSPAVSGKIYEQYF
TGTGCCAGCAGCCCCGCTGTGAGCGGGAAAATCTACGAGCAGTACTTC
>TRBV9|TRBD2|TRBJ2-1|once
CASSVGARTSGYNEQFF
TGTGCCAGCAGCGTAGGTGCAAGGACTAGCGGGTACAATGAGCAGTTCTTC
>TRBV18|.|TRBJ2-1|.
CASSPPAGARLGFF
TGTGCCAGCTCACCACCGGCGGGGGCAAGACTAGGGTTCTTC
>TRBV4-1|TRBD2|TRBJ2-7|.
CASSQASGPYEQYF
TGCGCCAGCAGCCAAGCTAGCGGCCCCTACGAGCAGTACTTC
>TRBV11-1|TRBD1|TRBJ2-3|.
CASSTRTGNSDTQYF
TGTGCCAGCAGCACCCGGACAGGGAACTCAGATACGCAGTATTTT
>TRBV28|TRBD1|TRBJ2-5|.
CATTRGQGYQETQYF
TGTGCCACCACACGCGGACAGGGATACCAAGAGACCCAGTACTTC
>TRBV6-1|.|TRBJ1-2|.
CASSDWYQGYTF
TGTGCCAGCAGTGATTGGTACCAGGGCTACACCTTC
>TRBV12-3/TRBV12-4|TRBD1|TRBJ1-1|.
CASSRYRDRGTFF
TGTGCCAGCAGTAGGTACCGGGACAGGGGAACTTTCTTT
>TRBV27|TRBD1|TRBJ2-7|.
CASKGQGGDYEQYF
TGTGCCAGCAAAGGACAGGGGGGAGACTACGAGCAGTACTTC
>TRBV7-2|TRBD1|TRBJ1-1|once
CASSSRDRGNRNTEAFF
TGTGCCAGCAGCTCCCGGGACAGGGGGAATCGGAACACTGAAGCTTTCTTT
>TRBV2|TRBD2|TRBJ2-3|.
CASGKLAPGTDTQYF
TGTGCCAGCGGGAAACTAGCGCCAGGCACAGATACGCAGTATTTT
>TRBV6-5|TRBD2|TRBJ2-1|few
CASSYTSGLAGLFF
TGTGCCAGCAGTTACACATCGGGGCTAGCGGGCTTATTCTTC
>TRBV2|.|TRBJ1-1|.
CASSYRVSYTEAFF
TGTGCCAGCAGTTACAGGGTGTCCTACACTGAAGCTTTCTTT